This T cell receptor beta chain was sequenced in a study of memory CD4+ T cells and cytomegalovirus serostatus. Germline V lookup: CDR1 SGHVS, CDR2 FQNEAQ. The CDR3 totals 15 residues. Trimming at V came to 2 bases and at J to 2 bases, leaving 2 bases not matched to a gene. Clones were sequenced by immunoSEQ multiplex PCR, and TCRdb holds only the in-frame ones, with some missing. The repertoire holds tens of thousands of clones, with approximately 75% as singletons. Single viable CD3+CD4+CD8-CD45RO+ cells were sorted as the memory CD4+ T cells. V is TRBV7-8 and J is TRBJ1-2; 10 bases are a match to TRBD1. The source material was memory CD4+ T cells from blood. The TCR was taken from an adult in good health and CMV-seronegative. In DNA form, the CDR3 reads TGTGCCAGCAGCTTAACGGGACAGGGGAACTATGGCTACACCTTC. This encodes CASSLTGQGNYGYTF.